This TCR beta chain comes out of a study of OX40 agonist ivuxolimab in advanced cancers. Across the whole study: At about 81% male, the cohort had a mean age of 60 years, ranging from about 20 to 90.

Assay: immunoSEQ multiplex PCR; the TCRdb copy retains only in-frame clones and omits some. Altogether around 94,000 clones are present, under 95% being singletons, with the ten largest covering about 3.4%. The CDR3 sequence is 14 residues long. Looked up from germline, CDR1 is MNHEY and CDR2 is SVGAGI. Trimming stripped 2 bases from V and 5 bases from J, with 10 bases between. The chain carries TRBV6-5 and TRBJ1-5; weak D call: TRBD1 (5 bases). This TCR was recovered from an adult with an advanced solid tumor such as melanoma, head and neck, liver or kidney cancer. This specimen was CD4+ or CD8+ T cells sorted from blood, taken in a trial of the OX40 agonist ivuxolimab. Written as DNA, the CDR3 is TGTGCCAGCAGTTACGCAGGGTCCCATCAGCCCCAGCATTTT. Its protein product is CASSYAGSHQPQHF.